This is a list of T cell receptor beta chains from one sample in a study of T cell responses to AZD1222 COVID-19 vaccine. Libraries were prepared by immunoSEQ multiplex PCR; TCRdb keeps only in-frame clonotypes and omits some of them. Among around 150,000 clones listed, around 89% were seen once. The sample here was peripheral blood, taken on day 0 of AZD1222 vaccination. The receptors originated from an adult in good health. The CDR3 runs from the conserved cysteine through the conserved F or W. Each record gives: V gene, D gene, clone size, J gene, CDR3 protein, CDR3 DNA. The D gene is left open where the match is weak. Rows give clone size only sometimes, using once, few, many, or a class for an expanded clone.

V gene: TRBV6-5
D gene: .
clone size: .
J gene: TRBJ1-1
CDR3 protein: CASSYSRFGGNTEAFF
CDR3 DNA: TGTGCCAGCAGTTACTCGAGATTTGGAGGGAACACTGAAGCTTTCTTT

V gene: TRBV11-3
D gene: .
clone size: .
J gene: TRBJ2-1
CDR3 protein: CASSLVSYNEQFF
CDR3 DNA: TGTGCCAGCAGCTTAGTGTCCTACAATGAGCAGTTCTTC

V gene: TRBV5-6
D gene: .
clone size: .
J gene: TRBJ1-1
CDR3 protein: CASSFNLGNAFF
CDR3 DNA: TGTGCCAGCAGCTTTAATTTGGGGAATGCTTTCTTT

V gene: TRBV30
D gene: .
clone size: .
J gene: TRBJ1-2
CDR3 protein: CAWSVRSVPNYGYTF
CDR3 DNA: TGTGCCTGGAGTGTACGTTCAGTGCCGAACTATGGCTACACCTTC

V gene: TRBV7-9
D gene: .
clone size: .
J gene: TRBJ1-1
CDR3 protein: CASSLAYFGADTEAFF
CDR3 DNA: TGTGCCAGCAGCTTAGCTTATTTCGGGGCGGACACTGAAGCTTTCTTT

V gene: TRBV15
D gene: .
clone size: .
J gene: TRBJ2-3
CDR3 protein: CATSRDFLTSNTQYF
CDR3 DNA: TGTGCCACCAGCAGAGATTTCCTAACTTCAAATACGCAGTATTTT

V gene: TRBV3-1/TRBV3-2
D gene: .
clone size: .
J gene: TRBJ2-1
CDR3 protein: CASSQVGQRAANEQFF
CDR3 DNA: TGTGCCAGCAGCCAAGTGGGCCAGCGGGCGGCCAATGAGCAGTTCTTC

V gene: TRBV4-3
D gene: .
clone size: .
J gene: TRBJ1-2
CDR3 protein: CASSQEGRGYGYTF
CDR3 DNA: TGCGCCAGCAGCCAAGAAGGACGAGGCTATGGCTACACCTTC

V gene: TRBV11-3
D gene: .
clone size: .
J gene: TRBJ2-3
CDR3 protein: CASSLEAGGTDTQYF
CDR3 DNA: TGTGCCAGCAGCTTAGAGGCAGGGGGCACAGATACGCAGTATTTT

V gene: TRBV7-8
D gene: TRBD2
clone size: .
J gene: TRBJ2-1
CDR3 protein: CASSKLTSGRLSYNEQFF
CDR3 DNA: TGTGCCAGCAGCAAGCTTACTAGCGGGAGGCTATCCTACAATGAGCAGTTCTTC

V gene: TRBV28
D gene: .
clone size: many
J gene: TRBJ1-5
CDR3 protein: CASSFSGGGNQPQHF
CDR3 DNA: TGTGCCAGCAGTTTTTCGGGAGGGGGCAATCAGCCCCAGCATTTT

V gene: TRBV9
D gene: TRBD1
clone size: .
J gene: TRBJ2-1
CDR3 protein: CASSVELQGAVRINEQFF
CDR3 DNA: TGTGCCAGCAGCGTGGAGTTACAGGGGGCAGTGAGGATCAATGAGCAGTTCTTC

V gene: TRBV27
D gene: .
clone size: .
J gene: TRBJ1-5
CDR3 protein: CASSLVAGRDQPQHF
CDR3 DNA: TGTGCCAGCAGTTTAGTAGCGGGGCGAGATCAGCCCCAGCATTTT

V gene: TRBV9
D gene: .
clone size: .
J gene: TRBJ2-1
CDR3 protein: CASSVGLNNEQFF
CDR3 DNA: TGTGCCAGCAGCGTAGGCTTAAACAATGAGCAGTTCTTC

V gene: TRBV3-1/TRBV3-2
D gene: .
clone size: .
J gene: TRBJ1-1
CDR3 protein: CASSLTTDEAFF
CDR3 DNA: TGTGCCAGCAGCCTCACGACAGACGAAGCTTTCTTT

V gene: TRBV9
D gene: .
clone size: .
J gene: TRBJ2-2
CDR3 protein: CASSFGGGTGELFF
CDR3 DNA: TGTGCCAGCAGCTTCGGAGGGGGAACCGGGGAGCTGTTTTTT